One sample yielded the 7 T cell receptor beta chains listed below, sequenced in a study of T cell responses to AZD1222 COVID-19 vaccine. Libraries were prepared by immunoSEQ multiplex PCR; TCRdb keeps only in-frame clonotypes and omits some of them. The table has about 100,000 clones, nearly 90% seen once. Material: peripheral blood, obtained 28 days after the second AZD1222 dose. The source of these receptors is an adult who received the AZD1222 COVID-19 vaccine.

This chain uses TRBV6-5 with TRBJ2-7, with 7 positions matching TRBD1. J lost 2 bases, V lost 4 bases, and 5 bases had no gene match. There are 14 residues in the CDR3. Germline CDR1 MNHEY, CDR2 SVGAGI. The CDR3 region has the DNA TGTGCCAGCAGTTGGACAGGCTCTACCTACGAGCAGTACTTC. Translated: CASSWTGSTYEQYF.

The CDR3 region is CASSVGQTMQPQHF. The CDR3 DNA is TGTGCCAGCAGCGTGGGACAGACAATGCAGCCCCAGCATTTT. This chain joins TRBV5-6 and TRBJ1-5; 7 nucleotides agree with TRBD1. The CDR3 loop spans 14 amino acids. The germline CDR1 and CDR2 sequences are SGHDT and YYEEEE. After removal of 4 bases from V and 7 bases from J, the junction contained 8 bases not matched to a gene.

This sequence joins TRBV13 and TRBJ2-3; D remains ambiguous. This CDR3 has 12 residues. The V and J ends lost 1 base and 12 bases respectively, with 11 bases between them. Germline CDR1 is PRHDT and CDR2 is FYEKMQ (reference sequence). CDR3 sequence reads: CASSLVAGPQYF. CDR3 nucleotides: TGTGCCAGCAGCTTAGTAGCAGGTCCTCAGTATTTT.

The genes are TRBV30 and TRBJ2-7; no clear D gene. Trimming left V 2 bases short and J 1 base short, with 12 bases between. CDR3 length: 14 residues. Germline CDR1 reads GTSNPN; CDR2 reads SVGIG (reference sequence). CDR3 in amino acids: CAWSPGVGSYEQYF. The CDR3 DNA reads as TGTGCCTGGAGTCCCGGAGTAGGGTCCTACGAGCAGTACTTC.

V and J are TRBV2 and TRBJ1-5, with 7 bases matching TRBD1. Germline lookup yields CDR1 SNHLY and CDR2 FYNNEI. CDR3 size: 14 residues. The junction had 3 bases not matched to a gene; V was cut back by 6 bases and J by 1 base. CDR3 in DNA: TGTGCCAGCAGCGTGACAGGGAGCAATCAGCCCCAGCATTTT. This sequence encodes CASSVTGSNQPQHF.

V gene TRBV6-5 combines with J gene TRBJ1-1; a weak D match, TRBD1 (5 bases). Deletions cut 7 bases from V and 1 base from J, with 10 bases between. The germline V gene encodes CDR1 MNHEY and CDR2 SVGAGI. This CDR3 comprises 13 residues. The CDR3 loop is CASTLGGNTEAFF. CDR3 nucleotides: TGTGCCAGCACCCTCGGGGGGAACACTGAAGCTTTCTTT.

This clone was counted a few times. The chain is built from TRBV3-1 (or the pseudogene TRBV3-2) and TRBJ1-2; D is possibly TRBD1 (5 bases). Germline-derived CDR1 and CDR2 are LGHDT and YNNKEL (reference sequence). V lost 0 bases and J 5 bases, leaving 10 bases between the germline ends. This CDR3 has 14 residues. The CDR3 reads CASSQEGRVYGYTF. CDR3 nucleotides: TGTGCCAGCAGCCAAGAAGGCAGGGTTTATGGCTACACCTTC.